The clone carrying this T cell receptor beta chain appeared many times. Its target is not known. Sequence at one end of the junction differs from germline and may be a read error. This CDR3 spans 13 amino acids. Germline V gene lookup returns CDR1 SSHAT and CDR2 FNYEAQ (reference sequence). MiXCR was run by TCRdb on the 5' RACE reads, yielding one entry per CDR3 protein. The sample carries fewer than 350,000 distinct CDR3 sequences, 3.5% to 4.5% recorded once. The data derive from a study of T cells after yellow fever vaccination. Study-wide points: Repertoires obtained by FACS sorting could include abundant clonotypes that entered as contaminants from the bulk population.

V is TRBV7-7 and J is TRBJ2-3, with D maybe TRBD2 (5 bases). This receptor was identified in a man aged 18 to 35 who received the YFV17D yellow fever vaccine. The material was PBMCs, obtained 15 days after the yellow fever booster vaccination. CDR3 nucleotides: TGTGCTAGCAGCTTAAAGCGGACAGATACGCAGTATTTT. As protein: CASSLKRTDTQYF.